The clone carrying this T cell receptor beta chain was counted a few times. Its antigen is unknown. Trimming removed 0 bases at V and 5 bases at J, with 16 bases between. The CDR3 is 16 amino acids. Germline CDR1 LNHNV, CDR2 YYDKDF (reference sequence). Researchers ran the PCR with 60 Vbeta and 13 Jbeta primers. Profiled with immunoSEQ multiplex PCR; TCRdb holds only in-frame clones, not every one. The data contain about 200,000 clones, about 12% of them singletons. The sample belongs to a study of cytomegalovirus exposure and HLA in healthy donors. Notes on the study in general: The study listed roughly 160 cytomegalovirus-associated TCR beta chains. Exclusion as indistinguishable affected some V segments, including TRBV6-2 and TRBV6-3.

The chain recombines TRBV15 with TRBJ2-5; the D gene is possibly TRBD2 (5 bases). This TCR was recovered from a man aged 50 or older in good health and CMV-seropositive. Sequencing was done on a sample of PBMCs. The chain's CDR3 is CATSRDSGSAVETQYF. DNA for the CDR3: TGTGCCACCAGCAGAGACTCTGGTAGCGCTGTGGAGACCCAGTACTTC.